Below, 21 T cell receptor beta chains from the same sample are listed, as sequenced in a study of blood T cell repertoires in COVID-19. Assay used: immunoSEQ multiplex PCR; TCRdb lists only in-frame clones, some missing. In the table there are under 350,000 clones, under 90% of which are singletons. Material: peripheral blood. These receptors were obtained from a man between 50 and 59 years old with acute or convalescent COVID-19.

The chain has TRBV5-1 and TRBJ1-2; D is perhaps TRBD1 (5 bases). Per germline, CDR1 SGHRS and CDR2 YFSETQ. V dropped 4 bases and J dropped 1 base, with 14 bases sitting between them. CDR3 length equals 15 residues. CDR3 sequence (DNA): TGCGCCAGCAGCCCGCTCGGGGGGGGTAACTATGGCTACACCTTC. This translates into CASSPLGGGNYGYTF.

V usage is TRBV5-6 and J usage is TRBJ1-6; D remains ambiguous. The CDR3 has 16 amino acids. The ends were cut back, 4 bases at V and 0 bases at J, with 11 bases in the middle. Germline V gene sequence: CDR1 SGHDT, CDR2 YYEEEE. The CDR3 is CASSLQVSSYNSPLHF. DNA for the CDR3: TGTGCCAGCAGCCTCCAAGTTAGCTCCTATAATTCACCCCTCCACTTT.

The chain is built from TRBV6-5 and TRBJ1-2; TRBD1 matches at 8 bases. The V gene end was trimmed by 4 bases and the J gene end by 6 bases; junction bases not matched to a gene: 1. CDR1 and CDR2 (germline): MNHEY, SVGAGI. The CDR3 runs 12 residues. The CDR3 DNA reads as TGTGCCAGCAGTTCGACAGGGGATGGCTACACCTTC. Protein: CASSSTGDGYTF.

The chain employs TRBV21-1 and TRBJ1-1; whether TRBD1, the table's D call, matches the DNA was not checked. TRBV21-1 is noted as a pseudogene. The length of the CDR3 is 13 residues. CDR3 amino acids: CARGTGPEAEAFF. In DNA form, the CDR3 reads TGTGCCAGAGGGACAGGGCCCGAGGCTGAAGCTTTCTTT.

The CDR3 loop is CASSQVVLVGGTEAFF. CDR3 sequence (DNA): TGTGCCAGCAGCCAAGTTGTCTTGGTGGGAGGCACTGAAGCTTTCTTT. The chain combines TRBV3-1 (or the pseudogene TRBV3-2) with TRBJ1-1; unclear D gene. CDR3 length: 16 amino acids. Trimming took 1 base from V and 4 from J, leaving 16 bases between them. The germline CDR1 and CDR2 sequences are LGHDT and YNNKEL (reference sequence).

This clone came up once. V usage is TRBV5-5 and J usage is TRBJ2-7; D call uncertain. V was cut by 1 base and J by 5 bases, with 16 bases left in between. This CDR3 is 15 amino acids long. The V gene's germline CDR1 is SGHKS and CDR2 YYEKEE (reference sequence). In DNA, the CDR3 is TGTGCCAGCAGCTTGCTATCTCGTTCCGGTGACGAGCAGTACTTC. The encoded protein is CASSLLSRSGDEQYF.

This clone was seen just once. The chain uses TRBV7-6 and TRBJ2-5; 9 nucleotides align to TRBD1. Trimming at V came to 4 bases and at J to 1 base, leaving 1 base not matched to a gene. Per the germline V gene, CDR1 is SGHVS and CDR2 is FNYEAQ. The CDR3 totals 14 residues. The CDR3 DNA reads TGTGCCAGCAGCTCGGGACAGGGCCAAGAGACCCAGTACTTC. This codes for CASSSGQGQETQYF.

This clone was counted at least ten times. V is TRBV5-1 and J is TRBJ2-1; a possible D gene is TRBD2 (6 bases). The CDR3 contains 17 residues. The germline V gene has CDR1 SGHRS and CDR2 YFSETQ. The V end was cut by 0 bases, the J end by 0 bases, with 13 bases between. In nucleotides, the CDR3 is TGCGCCAGCAGCTTGGAGGCTGCGGGGAGCTCCTACAATGAGCAGTTCTTC. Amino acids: CASSLEAAGSSYNEQFF.

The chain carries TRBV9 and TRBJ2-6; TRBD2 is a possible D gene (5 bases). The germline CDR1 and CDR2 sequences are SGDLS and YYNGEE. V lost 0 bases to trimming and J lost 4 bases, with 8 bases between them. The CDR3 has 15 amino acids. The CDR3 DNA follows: TGTGCCAGCAGCGTAGAAGCGGCCGGGGCCAACGTCCTGACTTTC. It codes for CASSVEAAGANVLTF.

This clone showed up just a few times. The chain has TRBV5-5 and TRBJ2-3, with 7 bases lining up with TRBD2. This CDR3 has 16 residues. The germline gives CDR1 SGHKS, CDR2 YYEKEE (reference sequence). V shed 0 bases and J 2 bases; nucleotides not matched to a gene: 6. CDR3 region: CASSLVPSGATDTQYF. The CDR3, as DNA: TGTGCCAGCAGCTTGGTCCCTAGCGGAGCCACAGATACGCAGTATTTT.

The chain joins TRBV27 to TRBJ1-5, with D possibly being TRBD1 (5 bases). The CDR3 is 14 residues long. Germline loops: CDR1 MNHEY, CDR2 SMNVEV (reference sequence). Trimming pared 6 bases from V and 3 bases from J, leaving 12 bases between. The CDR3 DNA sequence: TGTGCCAGCAGCATAGCGGGGGTCAATCAGCCCCAGCATTTT. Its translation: CASSIAGVNQPQHF.

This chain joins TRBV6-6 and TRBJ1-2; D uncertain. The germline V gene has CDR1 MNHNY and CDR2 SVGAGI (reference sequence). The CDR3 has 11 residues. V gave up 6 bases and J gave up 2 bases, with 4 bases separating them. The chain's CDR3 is CASRQNYGYTF. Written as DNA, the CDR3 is TGTGCCAGCAGACAGAACTATGGCTACACCTTC.

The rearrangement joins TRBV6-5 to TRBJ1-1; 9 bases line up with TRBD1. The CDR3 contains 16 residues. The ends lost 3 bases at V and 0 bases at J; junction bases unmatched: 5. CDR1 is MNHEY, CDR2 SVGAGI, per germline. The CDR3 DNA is TGTGCCAGCAGTTATACAGGGGGCGAGATGAACACTGAAGCTTTCTTT. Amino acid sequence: CASSYTGGEMNTEAFF.

CDR3 region: CASRSGGGTEAFF. The CDR3 nucleotides read TGTGCCAGCAGATCAGGGGGCGGGACTGAAGCTTTCTTT. The rearrangement uses TRBV27 and TRBJ1-1; 8 positions match TRBD1. The CDR3 has 13 amino acids. V trimming: 6 bases; J trimming: 5 bases; junction bases outside the gene matches: 5. CDR1 is MNHEY, CDR2 SMNVEV, per germline (reference sequence).

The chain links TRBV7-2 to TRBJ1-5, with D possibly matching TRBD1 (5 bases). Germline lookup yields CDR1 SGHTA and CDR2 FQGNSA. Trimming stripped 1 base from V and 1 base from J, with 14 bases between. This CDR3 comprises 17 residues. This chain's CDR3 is CASSLEARRQSNQPQHF. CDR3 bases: TGTGCCAGCAGCTTAGAGGCTCGACGACAGAGCAATCAGCCCCAGCATTTT.

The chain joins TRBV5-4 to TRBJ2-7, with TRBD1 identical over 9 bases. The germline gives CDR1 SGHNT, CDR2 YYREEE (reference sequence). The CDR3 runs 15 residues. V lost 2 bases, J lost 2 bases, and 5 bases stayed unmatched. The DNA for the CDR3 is TGTGCCAGCAGCTTCCGGGACAGGGCAACCTACGAGCAGTACTTC. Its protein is CASSFRDRATYEQYF.

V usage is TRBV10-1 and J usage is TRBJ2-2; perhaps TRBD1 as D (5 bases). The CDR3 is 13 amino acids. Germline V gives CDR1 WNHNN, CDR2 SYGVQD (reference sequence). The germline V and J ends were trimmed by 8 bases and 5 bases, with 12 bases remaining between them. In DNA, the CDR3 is TGCGCCAGCTCGGTAGGGGCGACCGGGGAGCTGTTTTTT. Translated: CASSVGATGELFF.

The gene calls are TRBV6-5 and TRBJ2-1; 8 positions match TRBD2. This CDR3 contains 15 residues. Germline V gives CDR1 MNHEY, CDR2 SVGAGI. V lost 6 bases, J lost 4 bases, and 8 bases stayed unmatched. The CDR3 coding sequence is TGTGCCAGCAGCCAAAGCGGGGGCCCTTACAATGAGCAGTTCTTC. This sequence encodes CASSQSGGPYNEQFF.

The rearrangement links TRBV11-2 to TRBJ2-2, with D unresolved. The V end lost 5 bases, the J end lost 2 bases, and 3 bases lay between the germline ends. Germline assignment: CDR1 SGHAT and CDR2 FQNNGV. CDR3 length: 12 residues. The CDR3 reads CASSLNTGELFF. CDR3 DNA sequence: TGTGCCAGCAGCCTTAACACCGGGGAGCTGTTTTTT.

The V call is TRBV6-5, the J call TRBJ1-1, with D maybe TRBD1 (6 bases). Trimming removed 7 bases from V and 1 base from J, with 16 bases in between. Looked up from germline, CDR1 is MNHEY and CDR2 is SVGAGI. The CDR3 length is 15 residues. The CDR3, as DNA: TGTGCCAGCACCCAACAGGGCCTATCGAACACTGAAGCTTTCTTT. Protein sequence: CASTQQGLSNTEAFF.

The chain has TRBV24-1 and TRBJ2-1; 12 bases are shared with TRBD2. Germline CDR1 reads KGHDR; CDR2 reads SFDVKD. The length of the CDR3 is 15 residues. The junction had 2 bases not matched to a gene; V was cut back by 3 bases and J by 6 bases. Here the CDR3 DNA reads TGTGCCACCAGTGATCGGACTAGCGGGGCCAATGAGCAGTTCTTC. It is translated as CATSDRTSGANEQFF.